Shown below are 2 T cell receptor beta chains from a single sample sequenced in a study of cytomegalovirus exposure and HLA in healthy donors. PCR used 60 Vbeta primers and 13 Jbeta primers. TCRdb keeps only in-frame clones here, not all; method: immunoSEQ multiplex PCR. The sample consists of 95,000 to 150,000 clones, approximately 80% of them appearing once. The source material was PBMCs. Receptors originate from a man aged 50 to 60 in good health and CMV-seronegative.

The chain joins TRBV9 to TRBJ2-1; the D gene is possibly TRBD2 (6 bases). Germline CDR1 and CDR2: SGDLS and YYNGEE. V was cut by 3 bases and J by 5 bases, with 12 bases left in between. The CDR3 length is 14 residues. The CDR3 spells CASSAGGPHNEQFF. CDR3 sequence (DNA): TGTGCCAGCAGCGCCGGGGGACCTCACAATGAGCAGTTCTTC.

This clone has more than one count but fewer than ten. The CDR3 nucleotides are TGTGCCAGCAGCGCCCTAGCGGGAGGGCCTCGCGAGCAGTACTTC. Translated: CASSALAGGPREQYF. V and J are TRBV9 and TRBJ2-7; 12 bases agree with TRBD2. Germline loops: CDR1 SGDLS, CDR2 YYNGEE. The CDR3 consists of 15 residues. Unmatched junction bases numbered 7, after V lost 3 bases and J lost 6 bases.